This T cell receptor beta chain was found in a study of T cell clonality in common variable immunodeficiency. Clones were sequenced by immunoSEQ multiplex PCR, and TCRdb holds only the in-frame ones, with some missing. Reported are roughly 50,000 clones, none seen only once; the ten largest carry roughly 3.5%. Germline CDR1 reads SGHTA; CDR2 reads FQGNSA. The CDR3 sequence is 15 residues long. V was clipped by 4 bases and J by 0 bases, with 12 bases between them. Findings and limits, study-wide: Shared TCRbeta clones were fewer between CVID subjects than controls. Fewer deletions and N-nucleotide insertions were reportedly seen in common variable immunodeficiency TCR beta sequences. T cell subpopulation sequencing would be needed to explain CVID clonality. Links between repertoire features and CVID complications were heterogeneity-limited.

On this clone itself: The antigen is not known. The CDR3 is cut off 3 residues early in the read; its end comes from the germline J gene.

The source is a person aged 18 to 75 in good health. Material: peripheral blood mononuclear cells. The gene calls are TRBV7-2 and TRBJ1-1; D not resolved. The DNA read from the CDR3 is TGTGCCAGCAGCTCCCAAATAGCAATGAACACTGAA. It yields the protein CASSSQIAMNTE. The whole CDR3 reads CASSSQIAMNTEAFF. Full variable domain (outside the CDR3, taken from reference TRBV7-2 and TRBJ1-1): GAGVSQSPSNKVTEKGKDVELRCDPISGHTALYWYRQSLGQGLEFLIYFQGNSAPDKSGLPSDRFSAERTGGSVSTLTIQRTQQEDSAVYLCASSSQIAMNTEAFFGQGTRLTVV.